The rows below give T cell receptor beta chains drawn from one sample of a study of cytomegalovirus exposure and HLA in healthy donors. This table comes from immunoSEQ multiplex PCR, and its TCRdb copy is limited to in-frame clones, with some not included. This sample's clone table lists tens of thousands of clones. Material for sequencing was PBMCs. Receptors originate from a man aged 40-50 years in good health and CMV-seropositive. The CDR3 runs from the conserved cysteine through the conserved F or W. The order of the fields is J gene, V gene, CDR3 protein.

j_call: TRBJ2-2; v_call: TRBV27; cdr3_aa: CASSYGLLGELFF
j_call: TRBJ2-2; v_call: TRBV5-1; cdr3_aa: CATSSRGDTGELFF
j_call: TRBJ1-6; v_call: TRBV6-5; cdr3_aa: CASTPGGEDNSPLHF
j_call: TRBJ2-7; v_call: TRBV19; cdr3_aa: CASSIWGTGTYEQYF
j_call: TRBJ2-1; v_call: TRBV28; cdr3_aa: CASSSPTGGSNEQFF
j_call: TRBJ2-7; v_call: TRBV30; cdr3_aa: CAWNPGSAYEQYF
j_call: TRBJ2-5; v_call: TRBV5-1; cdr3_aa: CASSLEGLQETQYF
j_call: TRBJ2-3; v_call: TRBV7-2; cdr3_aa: CASSFSADTQYF
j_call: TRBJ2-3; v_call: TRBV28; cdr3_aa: CASSFGAPDTQYF
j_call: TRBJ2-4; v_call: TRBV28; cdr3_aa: CASTLTGTADIQYF
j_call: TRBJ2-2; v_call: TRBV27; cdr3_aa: CASSLEQNTGELFF
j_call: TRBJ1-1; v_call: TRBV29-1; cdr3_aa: CSVTLWQAEAFF
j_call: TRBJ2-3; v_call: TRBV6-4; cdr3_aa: CASSDTSGGPDTQYF
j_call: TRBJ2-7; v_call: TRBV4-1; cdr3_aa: CASSQGDGAYEQYF
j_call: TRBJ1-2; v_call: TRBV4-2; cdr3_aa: CASSQEEYGYTF
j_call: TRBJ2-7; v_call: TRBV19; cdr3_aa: CASSTTGAPYEQYF
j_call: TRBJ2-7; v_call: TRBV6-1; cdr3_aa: CASGGTGYSYEQYF
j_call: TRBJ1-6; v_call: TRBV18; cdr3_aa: CASSQIAEKLYSPLHF
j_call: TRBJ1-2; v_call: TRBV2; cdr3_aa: CASSPTHSPVYGYTF
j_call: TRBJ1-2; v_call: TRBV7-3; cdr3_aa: CASSFTPPGNDGYTF
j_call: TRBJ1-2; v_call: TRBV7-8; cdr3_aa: CASSSGGGLDGYTF
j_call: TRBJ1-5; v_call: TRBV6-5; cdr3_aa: CASSLGVFNQPQHF
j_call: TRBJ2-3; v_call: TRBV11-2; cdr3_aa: CASSVGTGADTQYF
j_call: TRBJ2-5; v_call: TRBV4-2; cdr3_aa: CASSRDRGSGTQYF
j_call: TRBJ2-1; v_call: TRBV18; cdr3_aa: CASSRVGGYEQFF
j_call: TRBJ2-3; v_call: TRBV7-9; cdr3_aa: CAVRLAGGRNADTQYF
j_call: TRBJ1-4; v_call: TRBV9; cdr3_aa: CASSLSGSNEKLFF
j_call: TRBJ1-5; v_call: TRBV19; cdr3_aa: CASSILAGVGQPQHF
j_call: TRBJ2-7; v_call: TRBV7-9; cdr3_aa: CASSSRVYEQYF
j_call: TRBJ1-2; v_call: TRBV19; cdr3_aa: CASRSGENYGYTF
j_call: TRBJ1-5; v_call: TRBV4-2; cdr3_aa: CASSRQGNQPQHF
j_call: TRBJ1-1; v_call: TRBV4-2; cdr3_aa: CASSQDVGSVFSNTEAFF
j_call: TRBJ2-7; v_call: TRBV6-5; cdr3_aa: CASSYSYSYEQYF
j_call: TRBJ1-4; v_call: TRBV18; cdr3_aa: CASSPFNRRNEKLFF
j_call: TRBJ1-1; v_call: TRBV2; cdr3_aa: CATRRMLTEAFF
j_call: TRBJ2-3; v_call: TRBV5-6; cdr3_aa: CASSAGGGYASTDTQYF
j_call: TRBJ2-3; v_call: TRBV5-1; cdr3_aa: CASSSRGTDTQYF
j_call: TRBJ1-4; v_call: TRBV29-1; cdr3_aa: CSATGGFEKLFF
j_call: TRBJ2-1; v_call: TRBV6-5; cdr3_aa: CASSPTGGAYNEQFF
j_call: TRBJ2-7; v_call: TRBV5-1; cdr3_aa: CASRTNSGTAFEQYF
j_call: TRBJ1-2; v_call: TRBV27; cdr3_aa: CASSRTGAIYGYTF
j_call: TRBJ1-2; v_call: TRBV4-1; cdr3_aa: CASSQDALEAELNYGYTF